Below are 9 T cell receptor beta chains sequenced from a single sample in a study of shared clonotypes between healthy human individuals. The assay was immunoSEQ multiplex PCR, and TCRdb's table has in-frame clones only and misses some. The table shows more than 2 million clones, with about 94% occurring only once. Sequencing was carried out using naive CD4+ T cells sorted from blood. As to subset: CD45RA+ positively selected. Receptors originate from a man younger than 30 in good health.

The chain employs TRBV15 and TRBJ2-7, with 8 bases that match TRBD1. The V and J ends lost 2 bases and 0 bases, in that order; junction bases with no gene match: 6. The CDR3 loop spans 16 amino acids. From germline, CDR1 is LNHNV and CDR2 YYDKDF (reference sequence). The CDR3 spells CATSRLGTGPSYEQYF. In nucleotides, the CDR3 is TGTGCCACCAGCAGACTCGGGACAGGCCCCTCCTACGAGCAGTACTTC.

This clone appeared once. Different DNA sequences within this sample yield the same CDR3. This chain links TRBV11-3 with TRBJ2-1; D gene uncertain. V lost 4 bases, J lost 7 bases, and 8 bases lay in between. Per the germline V gene, CDR1 is SGHNT and CDR2 is YENEEA. The CDR3 spans 12 residues. This CDR3 is CASSSTGNEQFF. In DNA form, the CDR3 reads TGTGCCAGCAGCTCGACTGGGAATGAGCAGTTCTTC.

To note about this clone: The identical CDR3 is also encoded by other nucleotide sequences in the sample. The V gene is TRBV11-3, the J gene TRBJ2-2; D ambiguous. V was cut by 3 bases and J by 8 bases, with 4 bases left in between. The CDR3 is 11 amino acids. Germline values: CDR1 SGHNT, CDR2 YENEEA. The CDR3 loop is CASSLEGELFF. DNA for the CDR3: TGTGCCAGCAGCTTGGAAGGGGAGCTGTTTTTT.

This rearrangement joins TRBV6-1 to TRBJ1-4; tentatively, D is TRBD1 (6 bases). The V gene lost 3 bases and the J gene lost 8 bases, with 13 bases spanning the gap. The germline V gene encodes CDR1 MNHNS and CDR2 SASEGT. The CDR3 totals 14 residues. CDR3 nucleotide sequence: TGTGCCAGCAGTGAGGGGGGGACAACGGAAAAACTGTTTTTT. It is translated as CASSEGGTTEKLFF.

The CDR3 loop reads CASSFGTVGSPLHF. The CDR3 nucleotides read TGTGCCAGCAGTTTCGGGACAGTGGGTTCACCCCTCCACTTT. The chain is built from TRBV27 and TRBJ1-6, with 7 positions matching TRBD1. V was clipped by 3 bases and J by 9 bases; unmatched bases: 5. CDR3 length: 14 residues. Germline V lookup: CDR1 MNHEY, CDR2 SMNVEV (reference sequence).

To note about this clone: Other DNA sequences of this sample code for an identical CDR3. The chain recombines TRBV7-9 with TRBJ2-5; 8 bases are a match to TRBD2. The CDR3 spans 14 residues. Germline V gene sequence: CDR1 SEHNR, CDR2 FQNEAQ (reference sequence). V shed 3 bases and J 5 bases; nucleotides not matched to a gene: 5. The CDR3 loop is CASSLAGGQETQYF. CDR3 DNA: TGTGCCAGCAGCTTGGCGGGGGGCCAGGAGACCCAGTACTTC.

The rearrangement links TRBV4-3 to TRBJ2-7; D remains unclear. In germline, CDR1 is LGHNA, CDR2 YSLEER. The CDR3 covers 15 residues. The V end was cut by 0 bases, the J end by 2 bases, with 11 bases between. CDR3 sequence reads: CASSQDLVYTYEQYF. The CDR3 bases are TGCGCCAGCAGCCAAGATTTAGTCTATACCTACGAGCAGTACTTC.

The chain employs TRBV5-4 and TRBJ2-7; D may be TRBD2 (7 bases). CDR1 is SGHNT and CDR2 is YYREEE in the germline V gene (reference sequence). V was shortened by 4 bases and J by 6 bases, with 23 bases between the two germline ends. The CDR3 length is 16 residues. CDR3 sequence reads: CASSPGAWGGASEQYF. The CDR3 DNA reads as TGTGCCAGCAGCCCGGGGGCGTGGGGAGGGGCGTCCGAGCAGTACTTC.

The genes are TRBV30 and TRBJ2-1; D might be TRBD1 or TRBD2, each matching 6 bases. CDR1 is GTSNPN and CDR2 is SVGIG in the germline V gene (reference sequence). Trimming removed 5 bases at V and 6 bases at J, with 14 bases between. The CDR3 consists of 13 residues. The CDR3 DNA reads TGTGCCTGGGGCCGACTAGGGGGCAATGAGCAGTTCTTC. This codes for CAWGRLGGNEQFF.